These 17 T cell receptor beta chains were sequenced from one sample in a study of T cell responses to AZD1222 COVID-19 vaccine. Some clones are missing from TCRdb's copy, which holds only in-frame ones; the method was immunoSEQ multiplex PCR. Of about 160,000 clones detected, around 90% appear once; the ten largest clones hold 4.4%. The sequences come from peripheral blood, collected on day 0 of AZD1222 vaccination. These receptors all stem from an adult in good health.

There are a few counts of this clone. CDR3 nucleotide sequence: TGTGCCAGCAGCTTAACCGGCATAGCAGATACGCAGTATTTT. It translates to CASSLTGIADTQYF. The chain links TRBV7-2 to TRBJ2-3; no clear D gene. Trimming took 2 bases from V and 4 from J, leaving 10 bases between them. The germline gives CDR1 SGHTA, CDR2 FQGNSA. There are 14 residues in the CDR3.

The rearrangement uses TRBV3-1 (or the pseudogene TRBV3-2) and TRBJ1-5; unclear D gene. CDR1 is LGHDT and CDR2 is YNNKEL in the germline V gene (reference sequence). Deletions cut 0 bases from V and 5 bases from J, with 5 bases between. This CDR3 spans 13 amino acids. The CDR3 DNA reads as TGTGCCAGCAGCCAAGAGGTTGATCAGCCCCAGCATTTT. As protein: CASSQEVDQPQHF.

The J gene is TRBJ2-1, the V gene TRBV27, with TRBD1 as a possible D gene (6 bases). Looked up from germline, CDR1 is MNHEY and CDR2 is SMNVEV (reference sequence). The CDR3 is 14 amino acids. The ends were cut back, 4 bases at V and 8 bases at J, with 15 bases in the middle. CDR3 nucleotide sequence: TGTGCCAGCAGTTCCAACAGTGGGGGCCATGAGCAGTTCTTC. This sequence encodes CASSSNSGGHEQFF.

This clone has a single count. This chain links TRBV10-3 with TRBJ2-1; D possibly corresponds to TRBD1 (5 bases). CDR3 size: 11 residues. Trimming took off 6 bases at V and 8 bases at J, with 8 bases between the two ends. Germline-derived CDR1 and CDR2 are ENHRY and SYGVKD. CDR3 in amino acids: CAIRGVHEQFF. The CDR3 coding sequence is TGTGCCATCAGAGGGGTCCATGAGCAGTTCTTC.

The genes are TRBV9 and TRBJ2-5, with D unclear. CDR3 size: 13 residues. Germline assignment: CDR1 SGDLS and CDR2 YYNGEE. V lost 1 base to trimming and J lost 2 bases, with 6 bases between them. The CDR3 coding sequence is TGTGCCAGCAGCGTATTAGGGCAAGAGACCCAGTACTTC. Encoded protein: CASSVLGQETQYF.

This sequence joins TRBV3-1 (or the pseudogene TRBV3-2) and TRBJ1-2; D remains unclear. Trimming cost V 1 base and J 6 bases, with 6 bases left between them. CDR3 length: 12 residues. Per germline, CDR1 LGHDT and CDR2 YNNKEL (reference sequence). CDR3: CASSQGGNGYTF. CDR3 DNA sequence: TGTGCCAGCAGCCAAGGAGGGAATGGCTACACCTTC.

The chain links TRBV24-1 to TRBJ2-1, with D maybe TRBD2 (5 bases). The CDR3 consists of 16 residues. Germline CDR1 reads KGHDR; CDR2 reads SFDVKD. V dropped 1 base and J dropped 5 bases, with 14 bases sitting between them. CDR3 DNA sequence: TGTGCCACCAGTGATTTAAAAAGCGGCACCCACAATGAGCAGTTCTTC. As protein: CATSDLKSGTHNEQFF.

This chain joins TRBV3-1 (or the pseudogene TRBV3-2) and TRBJ2-3; 10 bases align to TRBD2. The V and J ends lost 0 bases and 11 bases, in that order; junction bases with no gene match: 5. The CDR3 contains 14 residues. Per germline, CDR1 LGHDT and CDR2 YNNKEL (reference sequence). The DNA of the CDR3 is TGTGCCAGCAGCCAAGATTTGACTAGCGGGTGGCAGTATTTT. Translated, it gives CASSQDLTSGWQYF.

V and J are TRBV6-5 and TRBJ2-7, with D maybe TRBD2 (5 bases). The V end lost 0 bases, the J end lost 6 bases, and 9 bases lay between the germline ends. The CDR3 spans 13 residues. CDR1 and CDR2 from the germline V gene are MNHEY and SVGAGI. DNA of the CDR3: TGTGCCAGCAGTTACTCGAGAGGGCTCGAGCAGTACTTC. Protein product: CASSYSRGLEQYF.

The J gene is TRBJ1-1, the V gene TRBV20-1; TRBD1 matches at 10 bases. CDR1 is DFQATT, CDR2 SNEGSKA, per germline (reference sequence). The CDR3 extends over 11 amino acids. The CDR3 here is CRGTGDTEAFF. In DNA form, the CDR3 reads TGCAGGGGGACAGGGGACACTGAAGCTTTCTTT.

The CDR3 loop reads CASRQVSNQPQHF. The DNA for the CDR3 is TGTGCCAGTCGACAGGTTAGCAATCAGCCCCAGCATTTT. The rearrangement uses TRBV18 and TRBJ1-5; weak D call: TRBD1 (6 bases). Germline lookup yields CDR1 KGHSH and CDR2 LQKENI. The CDR3 runs 13 residues. V was clipped by 9 bases and J by 0 bases, with 9 bases between them.

V and J are TRBV7-3 and TRBJ2-1; D is undetermined. Germline loops: CDR1 SGHTA, CDR2 FQGTGA. Trimming stripped 10 bases from V and 7 bases from J, with 17 bases between. This CDR3 contains 13 residues. CDR3: CATSRPPLNEQFF. DNA of the CDR3: TGTGCCACCTCTCGCCCCCCGCTTAATGAGCAGTTCTTC.

The chain combines TRBV4-3 with TRBJ1-3; D is ambiguous. CDR3 length equals 16 residues. Trimming took 3 bases from V and 0 from J, leaving 12 bases between them. The germline V gene encodes CDR1 LGHNA and CDR2 YSLEER. CDR3 amino acids: CASSHDYEGSGNTIYF. The CDR3 region has the DNA TGCGCCAGCAGCCACGACTACGAGGGCTCTGGAAACACCATATATTTT.

V gene TRBV27 combines with J gene TRBJ1-2; possibly TRBD1 for D (5 bases). This CDR3 region has 15 residues. Trimming took 1 base from V and 3 from J, leaving 12 bases between them. Germline CDR1 and CDR2: MNHEY and SMNVEV (reference sequence). The CDR3 region is CASSLLRQGHYGYTF. The CDR3 coding sequence is TGTGCCAGCAGTTTATTAAGGCAGGGTCACTATGGCTACACCTTC.

V gene TRBV4-2 combines with J gene TRBJ2-3; TRBD2 matches at 11 bases. The V gene's germline CDR1 is LGHNA and CDR2 YNFKEQ. J gave up 4 bases and V 2 bases, and 5 bases lay outside the gene matches. CDR3 length: 16 amino acids. In nucleotides, the CDR3 is TGTGCCAGCAGCCAACTAGCGGGAGGAGTGGCAGATACGCAGTATTTT. It encodes CASSQLAGGVADTQYF.

This rearrangement joins TRBV23-1 to TRBJ1-2; a weak D match, TRBD1 (5 bases). TRBV23-1 is marked as an open reading frame, function uncertain. This CDR3 has 18 amino acids. The V and J ends lost 0 bases and 7 bases respectively, with 24 bases between them. CDR3 bases: TGCGCCAGCAGTCAATCAAAGGGCCGGGGGACTCTTTCAGGTGGCTACACCTTC. Translating gives CASSQSKGRGTLSGGYTF.

The CDR3 protein is CASSGQGVTGELFF. As DNA, the CDR3 is TGTGCCAGCAGCGGACAGGGGGTCACCGGGGAGCTGTTTTTT. The V gene is TRBV6-5, the J gene TRBJ2-2; TRBD1 agrees at 10 bases. Germline CDR1 is MNHEY and CDR2 is SVGAGI. This CDR3 is built from 14 residues. The V gene end was trimmed by 6 bases and the J gene end by 4 bases; junction bases not matched to a gene: 2.